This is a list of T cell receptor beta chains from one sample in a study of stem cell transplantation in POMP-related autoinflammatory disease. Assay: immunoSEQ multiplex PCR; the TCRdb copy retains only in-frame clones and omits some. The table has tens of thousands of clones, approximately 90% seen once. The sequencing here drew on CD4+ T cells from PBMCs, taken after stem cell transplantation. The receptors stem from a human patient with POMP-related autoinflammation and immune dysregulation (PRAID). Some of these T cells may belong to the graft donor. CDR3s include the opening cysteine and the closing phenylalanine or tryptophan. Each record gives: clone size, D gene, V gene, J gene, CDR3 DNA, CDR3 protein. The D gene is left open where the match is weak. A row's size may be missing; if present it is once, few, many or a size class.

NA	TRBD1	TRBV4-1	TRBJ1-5	TGCGCCAGCAGCCAAGATCCCACAGGGGCAAGCAATCAGCCCCAGCATTTT	CASSQDPTGASNQPQHF
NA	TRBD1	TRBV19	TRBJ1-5	TGTGCCAGTAGTCCCGGGACAGGGCTGGGTCAGCCCCAGCATTTT	CASSPGTGLGQPQHF
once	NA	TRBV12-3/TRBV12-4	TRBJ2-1	TGTGCCAGCAGCGCTAGACGGACCAATGAGCAGTTCTTC	CASSARRTNEQFF
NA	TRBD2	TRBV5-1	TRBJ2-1	TGCGCCAGCAGCCGGCTAGCGGGAGGGTCCCATGAGCAGTTCTTC	CASSRLAGGSHEQFF
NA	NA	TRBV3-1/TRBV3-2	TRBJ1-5	TGTGCCAGCAGCCAAGGGGGCAGGGGAGTCAATCAGCCCCAGCATTTT	CASSQGGRGVNQPQHF
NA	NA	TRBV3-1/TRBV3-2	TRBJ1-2	TGTGCCAGCAGCGCTCGAGTAAACTATGGCTACACCTTC	CASSARVNYGYTF
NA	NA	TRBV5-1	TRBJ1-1	TGCGCCAGCACCAGTTACCAGACGGCCACCAACATGAACACTGAAGCTTTCTTT	CASTSYQTATNMNTEAFF
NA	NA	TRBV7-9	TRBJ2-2	TGTGCCAGCAGCACTCAACTTGGCAGGGCGGACGGGGAGCTGTTTTTT	CASSTQLGRADGELFF
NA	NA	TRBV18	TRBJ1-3	TGTGCCAGCTCTTTTCCCGAAAGCTCTGGAAACACCATATATTTT	CASSFPESSGNTIYF
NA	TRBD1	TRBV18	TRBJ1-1	TGTGCCAGCTCGCCGGACAGGGCGGTTGAAGCTTTCTTT	CASSPDRAVEAFF
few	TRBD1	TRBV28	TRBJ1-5	TGTGCCAGCAGTCCGGGACAGAATCAGCCCCAGCATTTT	CASSPGQNQPQHF
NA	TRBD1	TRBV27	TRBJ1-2	TGTGCCAGCAGCCCCCACCAGGCCGGGACAGGCCGCTATGGCTACACCTTC	CASSPHQAGTGRYGYTF
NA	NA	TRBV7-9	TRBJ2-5	TGTGCCAGCAGCTTAGCGCGGACAGCTCAAGAGACCCAGTACTTC	CASSLARTAQETQYF
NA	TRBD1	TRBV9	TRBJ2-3	TGTGCCAGCAGCGTAGGAAGGACAGGGACTAGCACAGATACGCAGTATTTT	CASSVGRTGTSTDTQYF
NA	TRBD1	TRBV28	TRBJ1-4	TGTGCCAGCAGTCTGACAGGGGTTAATAATGAAAAACTGTTTTTT	CASSLTGVNNEKLFF
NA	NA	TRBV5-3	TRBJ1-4	TGTGCCAGAAGCCCACCCGGACTGAGTAATGAAAAACTGTTTTTT	CARSPPGLSNEKLFF
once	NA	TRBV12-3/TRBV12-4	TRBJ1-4	TGTGCCAGCAGTCCCGGTGAGGAGGAAAAACTGTTTTTT	CASSPGEEEKLFF
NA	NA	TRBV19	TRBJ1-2	TGTGCCAGTAGTGACAATTATGGCTACACCTTC	CASSDNYGYTF
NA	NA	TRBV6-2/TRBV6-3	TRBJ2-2	TGTGCCAGCAGTTTAATCAGAAACACCGGGGAGCTGTTTTTT	CASSLIRNTGELFF
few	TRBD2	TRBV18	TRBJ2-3	TGTGCCAGCTCATCCTTTGGCGGGAGGGTTGCAGATACGCAGTATTTT	CASSSFGGRVADTQYF
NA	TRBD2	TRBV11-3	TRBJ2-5	TGTGCCAGCAGCTCGGGACTAGCGGGGGGGCGAGAGACCCAGTACTTC	CASSSGLAGGRETQYF
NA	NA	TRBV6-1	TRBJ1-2	TGTGCCAGCAGTGAACGTTCCCAGGATCACTATGGCTACACCTTC	CASSERSQDHYGYTF